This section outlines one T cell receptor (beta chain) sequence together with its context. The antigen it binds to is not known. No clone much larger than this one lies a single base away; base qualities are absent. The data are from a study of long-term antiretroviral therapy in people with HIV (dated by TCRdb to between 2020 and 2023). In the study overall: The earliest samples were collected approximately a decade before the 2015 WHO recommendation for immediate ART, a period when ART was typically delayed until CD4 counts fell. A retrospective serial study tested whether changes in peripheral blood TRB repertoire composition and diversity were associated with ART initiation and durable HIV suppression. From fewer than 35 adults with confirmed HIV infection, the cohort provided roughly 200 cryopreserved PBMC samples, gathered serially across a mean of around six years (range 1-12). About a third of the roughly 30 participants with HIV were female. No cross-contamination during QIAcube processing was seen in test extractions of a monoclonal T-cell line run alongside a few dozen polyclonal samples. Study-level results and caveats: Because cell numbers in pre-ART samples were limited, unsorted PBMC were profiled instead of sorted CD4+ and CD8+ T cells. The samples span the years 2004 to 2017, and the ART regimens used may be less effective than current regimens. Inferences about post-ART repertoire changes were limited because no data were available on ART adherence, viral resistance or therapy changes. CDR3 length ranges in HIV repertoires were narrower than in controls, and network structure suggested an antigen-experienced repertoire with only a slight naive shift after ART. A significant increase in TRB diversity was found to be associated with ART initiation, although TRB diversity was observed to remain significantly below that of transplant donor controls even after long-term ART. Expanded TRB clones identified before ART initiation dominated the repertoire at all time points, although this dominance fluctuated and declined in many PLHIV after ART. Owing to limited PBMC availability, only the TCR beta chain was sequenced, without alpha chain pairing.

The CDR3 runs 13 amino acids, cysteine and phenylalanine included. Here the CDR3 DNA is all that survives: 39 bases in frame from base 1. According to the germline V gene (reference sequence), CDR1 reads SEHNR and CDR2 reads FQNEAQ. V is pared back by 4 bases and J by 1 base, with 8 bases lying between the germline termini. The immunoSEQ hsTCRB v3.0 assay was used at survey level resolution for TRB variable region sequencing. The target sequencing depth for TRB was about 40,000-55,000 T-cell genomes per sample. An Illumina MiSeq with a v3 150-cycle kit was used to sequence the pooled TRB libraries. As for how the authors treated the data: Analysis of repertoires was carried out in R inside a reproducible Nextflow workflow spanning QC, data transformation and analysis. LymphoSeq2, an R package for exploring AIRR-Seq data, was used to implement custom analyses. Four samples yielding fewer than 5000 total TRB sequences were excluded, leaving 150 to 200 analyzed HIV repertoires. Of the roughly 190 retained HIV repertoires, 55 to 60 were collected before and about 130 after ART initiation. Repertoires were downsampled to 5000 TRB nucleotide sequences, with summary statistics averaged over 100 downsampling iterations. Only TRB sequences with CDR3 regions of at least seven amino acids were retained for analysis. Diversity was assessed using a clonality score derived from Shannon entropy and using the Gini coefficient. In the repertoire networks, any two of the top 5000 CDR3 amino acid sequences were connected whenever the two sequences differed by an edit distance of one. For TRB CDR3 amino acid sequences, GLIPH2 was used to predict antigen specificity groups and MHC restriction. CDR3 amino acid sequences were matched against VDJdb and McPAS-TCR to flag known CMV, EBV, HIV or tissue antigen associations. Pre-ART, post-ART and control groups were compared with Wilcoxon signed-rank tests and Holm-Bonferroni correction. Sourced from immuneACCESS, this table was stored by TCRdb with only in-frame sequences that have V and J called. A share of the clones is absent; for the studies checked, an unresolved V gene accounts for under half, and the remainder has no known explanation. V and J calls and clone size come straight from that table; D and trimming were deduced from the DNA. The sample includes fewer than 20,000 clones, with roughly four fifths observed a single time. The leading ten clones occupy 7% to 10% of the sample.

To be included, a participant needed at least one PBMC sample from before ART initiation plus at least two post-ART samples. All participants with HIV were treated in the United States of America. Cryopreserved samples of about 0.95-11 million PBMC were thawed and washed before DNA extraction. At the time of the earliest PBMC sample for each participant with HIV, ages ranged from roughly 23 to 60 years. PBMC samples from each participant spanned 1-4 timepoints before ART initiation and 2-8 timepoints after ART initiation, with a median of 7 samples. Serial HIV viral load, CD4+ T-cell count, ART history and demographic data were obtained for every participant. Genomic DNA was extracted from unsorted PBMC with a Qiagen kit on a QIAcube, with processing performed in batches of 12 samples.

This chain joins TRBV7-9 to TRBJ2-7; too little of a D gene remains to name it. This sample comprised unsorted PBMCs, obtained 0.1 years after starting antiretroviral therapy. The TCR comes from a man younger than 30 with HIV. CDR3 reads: CASSSQVSYEQYF. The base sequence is TGTGCCAGCAGCTCCCAGGTTTCCTACGAGCAGTACTTC.